The clone carrying this TCR beta chain was seen at least ten times. Its specificity is unknown. This CDR3 is built from 17 residues. CDR1 is LNHDA, CDR2 SQIVND, per germline (reference sequence). Unmatched junction bases numbered 17, after V lost 4 bases and J lost 9 bases. Unique molecular identifiers were attached to individual cDNA molecules. TCRdb used MiXCR to reprocess the 5' RACE reads, holding one entry per CDR3 protein. The table lists roughly 70,000 distinct CDR3 sequences, approximately 12% of them singletons. This sample stems from a study of early T cells in non-severe SARS-CoV-2 infection. Whole-study context: Whole-blood bulk RNA, unsorted, was sequenced, and chains were unpaired.

Notes on the study in general: The VDJdb matching leaned toward anti-spike CD8 responses and overlooked private and CD4 specificities.

The TCR was taken from an adult who was a healthcare worker with PCR-confirmed SARS-CoV-2 infection or an uninfected control (not recorded which). Source material: whole blood. The J gene is TRBJ2-4, the V gene TRBV19, with TRBD2 matching 8 bases. CDR3 amino acids: CASSTHRAGEEVSIQYF. CDR3 bases: TGTGCCAGTAGTACTCACCGAGCGGGGGAGGAGGTGAGCATTCAGTACTTC.